This T cell receptor (beta chain) was identified during a study of T cell repertoires in cytomegalovirus infection. Regarding the study as a whole: HLA-C-restricted TCR beta clonotypes specific for CMV led the ex vivo response.

This CDR3 comprises 11 residues. V was pared by 4 bases and J by 12 bases, with 15 bases between. Germline V gene sequence: CDR1 SQVTM, CDR2 ANQGSEA. TCRdb called the reads again in MiXCR, with one record for every CDR3 protein. The table has roughly 240,000 distinct CDR3 sequences, about 7% seen once. This clonotype was seen many times. What it binds is not known. This TCR was sampled from a human donor in good health (CMV status not recorded). Some clones in this sample may be carry-over from other donors' samples. The chain recombines TRBV29-1 with TRBJ1-2, with TRBD1 as a possible D gene (5 bases). The sequencing input was PBMCs. The CDR3 loop reads CSVGGTGGDTF. The CDR3 DNA follows: TGCAGCGTTGGAGGTACAGGCGGGGACACCTTC.